The 5 T cell receptor beta chains listed next were all sequenced from one sample in a study of T cells expressing NK-cell markers. No DNA is given; TCRdb re-called the 5' RACE reads and lists each CDR3 protein once. The sample table sets out more than 90,000 distinct CDR3 sequences. The sample comprised blood T cells: a sorted CD56 or NKG2C T cell subset, CD4+ or CD8+ T cells, or bulk PBMC T cells (not recorded which). The source of these receptors is a woman between 18 and 70 years old in good health.

The V and J genes are TRBV19 and TRBJ1-5. CDR3 length equals 13 residues. Germline V lookup: CDR1 LNHDA, CDR2 SQIVND (reference sequence). The chain's CDR3 is CASSISGNQPQHF.

The CDR3 here is CASSLPRQGYGYTF. The genes are TRBV27 and TRBJ1-2; the TRBD1 assignment by TCRdb is unverifiable without DNA. Germline loops: CDR1 MNHEY, CDR2 SMNVEV (reference sequence). The CDR3 runs to 14 residues.

J is TRBJ2-1 and V is TRBV11-2; as DNA is missing, the TRBD1 call by TCRdb cannot be tested. This CDR3 is 16 amino acids long. Germline CDR1 reads SGHAT; CDR2 reads FQNNGV. The CDR3 sequence: CASSLYWDRQYNEQFF. Using reference TRBV11-2 and TRBJ2-1 for the parts outside the CDR3, the full variable domain is EAGVAQSPRYKIIEKRQSVAFWCNPISGHATLYWYQQILGQGPKLLIQFQNNGVVDDSQLPKDRFSAERLKGVDSTLKIQPAKLEDSAVYLCASSLYWDRQYNEQFFGPGTRLTVL.

The chain uses TRBV4-3 and TRBJ2-7; checking the TCRdb D call of TRBD2 is not possible without DNA. This CDR3 comprises 14 residues. The V gene's germline CDR1 is LGHNA and CDR2 YSLEER. The CDR3 protein is CASSITAGDNEQYF.

The rearrangement joins TRBV6-2 or TRBV6-3 to TRBJ2-3. The germline CDR1 and CDR2 sequences are MNHEY and SVGEGT. This CDR3 contains 14 residues. The CDR3 sequence is CASSYFAVTDTQYF.